This TCR beta chain was recovered during a study of cytomegalovirus exposure and HLA in healthy donors. Overall study findings and caveats: Published work reported that the classifier diagnosed cytomegalovirus status with high specificity and sensitivity. Later on, an analysis showed TCR association rates differing by HLA locus, with DRB1 the most and HLA-C the fewest. A list of approximately 160 TCR beta chains associated with cytomegalovirus was given. Presence/absence analyses assumed roughly uniform sequencing depth across donors, which may not hold.

This clone was found a few times. Its antigen is currently unknown. This PCR relied on a set of 60 Vbeta primers and 13 Jbeta primers. Assay used: immunoSEQ multiplex PCR; TCRdb lists only in-frame clones, some missing. Of approximately 170,000 clones in the sample, around 76% were seen once. Sequenced input: PBMCs. This clonotype was sampled from a middle-aged man in good health and CMV-seronegative.

The CDR3 bases are TGCAGCGTTGTGGGGGACAGGGGGGACGAAAAACTGTTTTTT. As protein: CSVVGDRGDEKLFF. V and J are TRBV29-1 and TRBJ1-4, with 11 bases aligning to TRBD1. After removal of 4 bases from V and 8 bases from J, the junction contained 6 bases not matched to a gene. This CDR3 has 14 amino acids. Germline V gene sequence: CDR1 SQVTM, CDR2 ANQGSEA. The entire variable domain, with the rest obtained from reference TRBV29-1 and TRBJ1-4, is as follows: SAVISQKPSRDICQRGTSLTIQCQVDSQVTMMFWYRQQPGQSLTLIATANQGSEATYESGFVIDKFPISRPNLTFSTLTVSNMSPEDSSIYLCSVVGDRGDEKLFFGSGTQLSVL.